This entry concerns a single T cell receptor (beta chain). Its antigen remains unknown. TCRdb called the reads again in MiXCR, with one record for every CDR3 protein. Among 40,000 to 60,000 distinct CDR3 sequences listed, around 23% were seen once. This CDR3 has 13 amino acids. Germline V lookup: CDR1 SGHVS, CDR2 FNYEAQ. V was trimmed by 2 bases and J by 0 bases, leaving 5 bases between them. The sample belongs to a study of T cell repertoires in cytomegalovirus infection. Turning to the study itself: The authors relied on CMV epitopes, both recently identified HLA-C-restricted and well-studied HLA-B-restricted. Indicated by public TCR beta signatures were CMV infection and matching HLA type.

Study outcomes and limitations: Across the ex vivo response, the dominant clonotypes were HLA-C-restricted CMV-specific TCR beta clonotypes. Using cumulative public TCR beta family frequency, the authors identified those who carried CMV together with the relevant HLA.

V is TRBV7-6 and J is TRBJ2-7; D uncertain. Sample: CD8+ T cells from cultured PBMCs, taken from culture after CMV antigen stimulation. The clonotype was recovered from a human donor in good health (CMV status not recorded). Some clones in this sample may be carry-over from other donors' samples. This CDR3 reads CASSLISSYEQYF. CDR3 bases: TGTGCCAGCAGCTTAATAAGCTCCTACGAGCAGTACTTC.